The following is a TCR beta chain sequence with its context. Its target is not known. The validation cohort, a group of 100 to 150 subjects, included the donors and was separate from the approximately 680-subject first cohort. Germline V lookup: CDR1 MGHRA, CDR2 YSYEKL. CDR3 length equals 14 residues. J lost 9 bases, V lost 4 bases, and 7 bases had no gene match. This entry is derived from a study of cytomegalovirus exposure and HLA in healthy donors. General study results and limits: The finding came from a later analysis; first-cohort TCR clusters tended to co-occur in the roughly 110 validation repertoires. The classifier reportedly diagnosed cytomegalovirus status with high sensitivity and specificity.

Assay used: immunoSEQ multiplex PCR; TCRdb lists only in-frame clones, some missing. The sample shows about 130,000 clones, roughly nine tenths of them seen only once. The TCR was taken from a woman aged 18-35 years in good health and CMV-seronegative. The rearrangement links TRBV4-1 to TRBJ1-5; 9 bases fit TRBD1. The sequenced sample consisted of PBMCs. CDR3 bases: TGCGCCAGCAGCCGTACAGGGGGCCGATGGCCCCAGCATTTT. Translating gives CASSRTGGRWPQHF.